These 10 T cell receptor beta chains were sequenced from one sample in a study of T cell responses to AZD1222 COVID-19 vaccine. The protocol was immunoSEQ multiplex PCR, while the TCRdb copy is restricted to in-frame clones and leaves out a portion. The sample carries about 140,000 clones, 80% to 95% recorded once. The sequenced sample was peripheral blood, obtained on day 0 of AZD1222 vaccination. The receptors were sampled from an adult in good health.

The sample holds one count of this clone. The rearrangement links TRBV9 to TRBJ2-1; D is uncertain. This CDR3 has 15 amino acids. Germline CDR1 SGDLS, CDR2 YYNGEE. Trimming cost V 0 bases and J 2 bases, with 9 bases left between them. The CDR3 sequence is CASSVGASTYNEQFF. The CDR3 nucleotides read TGTGCCAGCAGCGTAGGAGCGTCGACCTACAATGAGCAGTTCTTC.

The count of this clone is one. V usage is TRBV29-1 and J usage is TRBJ1-1, with D uncertain. Germline-derived CDR1 and CDR2 are SQVTM and ANQGSEA. V was shortened by 5 bases and J by 1 base, with 8 bases between the two germline ends. The CDR3 loop spans 12 amino acids. The CDR3 loop reads CSVKTWNTEAFF. CDR3 DNA sequence: TGCAGCGTTAAGACATGGAACACTGAAGCTTTCTTT.

V and J are TRBV5-4 and TRBJ2-1; D gene unclear. There are 14 residues in the CDR3. The germline CDR1 and CDR2 sequences are SGHNT and YYREEE (reference sequence). Trimming took 2 bases from V and 4 from J, leaving 10 bases between them. CDR3 sequence reads: CASSFGLSYNEQFF. CDR3 DNA sequence: TGTGCCAGCAGCTTTGGTTTATCATACAATGAGCAGTTCTTC.

This chain uses TRBV7-3 with TRBJ2-6, with D possibly TRBD1 on 5 matching bases. CDR3 length equals 15 residues. Trimming removed 3 bases from V and 2 bases from J, with 8 bases in between. Germline values: CDR1 SGHTA, CDR2 FQGTGA. CDR3 loop: CASSLGQPGANVLTF. CDR3 DNA: TGTGCCAGCAGCTTGGGGCAACCTGGGGCCAACGTCCTGACTTTC.

V usage is TRBV7-3 and J usage is TRBJ2-5; D is undetermined. Germline CDR1 and CDR2: SGHTA and FQGTGA. This CDR3 contains 13 residues. V was clipped by 2 bases and J by 2 bases, with 6 bases between them. In DNA form, the CDR3 reads TGTGCCAGCAGCTTAGGCGGACAAGAGACCCAGTACTTC. Translation gives CASSLGGQETQYF.

The CDR3 region has the DNA TGTGCCAGCAGCGTACTCGACAGGGGAAGTATAAGCAATCAGCCCCAGCATTTT. It codes for CASSVLDRGSISNQPQHF. The rearrangement links TRBV9 to TRBJ1-5, with 8 bases that match TRBD1. This CDR3 is built from 18 residues. Germline V gene data show CDR1 as SGDLS and CDR2 as YYNGEE. Trimming removed 1 base from V and 1 base from J; junction bases left unmatched: 10.

This sequence joins TRBV18 and TRBJ1-6; D call uncertain. CDR3 size: 15 residues. Germline V gene data show CDR1 as KGHSH and CDR2 as LQKENI. V lost 2 bases to trimming and J lost 8 bases, with 13 bases between them. The CDR3 reads CASSPNYGDYSPLHF. For the CDR3, the DNA is TGTGCCAGCTCACCAAATTACGGGGATTATTCACCCCTCCACTTT.

This chain links TRBV11-2 with TRBJ1-2; D is perhaps TRBD1 (5 bases). The V end was cut by 5 bases, the J end by 4 bases, with 14 bases between. The germline CDR1 and CDR2 sequences are SGHAT and FQNNGV. The CDR3 length is 14 residues. The CDR3 coding sequence is TGTGCCAGCAGCCTCCATCCCGACAGCTATGGCTACACCTTC. Its protein is CASSLHPDSYGYTF. The whole variable domain, remainder taken from reference TRBV11-2 and TRBJ1-2, is EAGVAQSPRYKIIEKRQSVAFWCNPISGHATLYWYQQILGQGPKLLIQFQNNGVVDDSQLPKDRFSAERLKGVDSTLKIQPAKLEDSAVYLCASSLHPDSYGYTFGSGTRLTVV.

J is TRBJ2-5 and V is TRBV18; D is perhaps TRBD1 or TRBD2 (5 bases each). V lost 0 bases, J lost 7 bases, and 18 bases lay in between. The CDR3 is 16 amino acids. Germline lookup yields CDR1 KGHSH and CDR2 LQKENI. This CDR3 is CASSPPSLGNGATQYF. CDR3 bases: TGTGCCAGCTCACCACCATCTCTGGGAAACGGGGCGACCCAGTACTTC.

The chain is built from TRBV11-2 and TRBJ1-5, with D maybe TRBD1 (5 bases). Germline assignment: CDR1 SGHAT and CDR2 FQNNGV. The V and J ends lost 3 bases and 6 bases respectively, with 21 bases between them. CDR3 length: 17 amino acids. CDR3 residues: CASSFPQIKGQSQPQHF. Here the CDR3 DNA reads TGTGCCAGCAGCTTTCCACAGATCAAGGGGCAATCTCAGCCCCAGCATTTT. The complete variable domain, with remaining parts taken from reference TRBV11-2 and TRBJ1-5, reads EAGVAQSPRYKIIEKRQSVAFWCNPISGHATLYWYQQILGQGPKLLIQFQNNGVVDDSQLPKDRFSAERLKGVDSTLKIQPAKLEDSAVYLCASSFPQIKGQSQPQHFGDGTRLSIL.